This T cell receptor beta chain was captured by sequencing in a study of human versus mouse CDR3 diversity and MHC coevolution (dated by TCRdb to 2016 to 2017). About the investigation overall: According to reports, the immunoSEQ assay detects one in 200,000 T cells and minimizes multiplex PCR amplification bias. Valid reads per sample ranged from 0.6 x 10^7 to 1.6 x 10^7 across mouse and human samples. Human naive CD4 T cell repertoires served as a reference for TCR selection on multiple MHC II alleles, compared against human-TCR-locus transgenic mice with single MHC II. Three healthy volunteer blood donors made up the human cohort, with one aged 30 to 40, one aged 40 to 50 and one aged 60 to 70 at collection.

Fluorescence-activated cell sorting was used to pull naive CD4 T cells, meaning cells that were CD45RO-negative and CD62L-positive, out of the PBMCs. About 52 ml of fresh peripheral blood was drawn per donor, and PBMCs were isolated by Ficoll density centrifugation. Cells were sorted on a FACSAria III instrument, and every sample had a purity above 85%. The QIAGEN blood and tissue kit was used to extract genomic DNA from the sorted cells, and that DNA was then quantified on a NanoDrop 1000. Deep sequencing and quantification of TCR alpha and beta chains were performed on the immunoSEQ platform by multiplex PCR of genomic DNA. In the source study's methods: Annotation of the TCR sequences relied on IMGT gene and region definitions. Out-of-frame rearrangements were taken as a proxy for the preselection repertoire and were compared with in-frame clonotypes. The iCHAO1 estimator supplied with the immunoSEQ platform was used to estimate repertoire size. Clonal inequality was measured with a Gini index on in-frame amino acid clonotypes, based on the Lorenz curve. Shared clonotypes were counted with the intersect function of the R package tcR, and similarity was scored with the Jaccard index. The R prcomp function was used without normalization to run principal component analysis of V, J and V-J usage frequencies. TCRdb re-hosts the immuneACCESS table, in-frame sequences only. Its copies lack some clones; in the studies checked, an unresolved V gene accounts for under half of them, and the cause for the rest is not known. That table supplies the V and J calls and clone size; D and trimming were determined from the DNA. The sample table holds tens of thousands of clones, of which approximately 94% were seen once. Under 20% of the sample goes to the ten largest clones.

This clone was recorded only once. There is no known antigen for this receptor. It has no much larger one-base neighbor in the sample; base qualities were not kept. Broader findings and caveats from the paper: On average, more CDR3 deletions and insertions were observed in humans than in mice, indicating greater exonuclease and TdT activity. The largest TCR beta repertoire according to iCHAO1 estimates belonged to humans, at roughly 1.5 million clonotypes, a result attributed likely to selection by multiple MHC II molecules. Because human T cells were selected on six MHC II alleles, repertoire diversity in humans and mice was not considered directly comparable. The lowest clonal inequality scores among all compared groups were observed in most of the three human donors.

According to the germline V gene, CDR1 reads SQVTM and CDR2 reads ANQGSEA. From the cysteine up to the phenylalanine, the CDR3 has a length of 14 residues. Of all the DNA, just the CDR3 is kept, 42 bases in frame from base 1. The V end gives up 6 bases and the J end 2 bases, leaving 4 bases in the junction not matched to a gene. The chain is encoded by TRBV29-1 joined to TRBJ2-3; TRBD2 fits 11 bases in the junction. This clonotype was sampled from a person between 60 and 70 years old in good health. The sequenced sample consisted of naive CD4+ T cells from blood. What this sample's cell subset or site label stands for: CD45RO-negative CD62L-positive naive CD4 T cells. CDR3 reads: CSVSTSGATDTQYF. The nucleotides are TGCAGCGTGTCGACTAGCGGGGCCACAGATACGCAGTATTTT.